The 18 T cell receptor beta chains below were found in one sample sequenced in a study of cytomegalovirus exposure and HLA in healthy donors. Primers for the PCR totalled 60 Vbeta and 13 Jbeta. Profiling relied on immunoSEQ multiplex PCR, and the TCRdb table lists in-frame clones only, not all of them. Of about 150,000 clones in the sample, more than 70% were seen once. The sequenced sample consisted of PBMCs. These receptors were collected from a male donor in good health and CMV-seronegative.

A few counts support this clone. The chain has TRBV5-4 and TRBJ2-1, with D possibly matching TRBD2 (7 bases). The CDR3 spans 14 residues. V was pared by 0 bases and J by 8 bases, with 12 bases between. Germline loops: CDR1 SGHNT, CDR2 YYREEE (reference sequence). This CDR3 is CASSLVGGADEQFF. The CDR3 bases are TGTGCCAGCAGCTTGGTTGGGGGGGCGGATGAGCAGTTCTTC. Using reference TRBV5-4 and TRBJ2-1 for the parts outside the CDR3, the full variable domain is ETGVTQSPTHLIKTRGQQVTLRCSSQSGHNTVSWYQQALGQGPQFIFQYYREEENGRGNFPPRFSGLQFPNYSSELNVNALELDDSALYLCASSLVGGADEQFFGPGTRLTVL.

The V and J genes are TRBV7-2 and TRBJ2-1; the match to TRBD2 covers 12 bases. CDR1 is SGHTA, CDR2 FQGNSA, per germline. The CDR3 length is 16 residues. The J segment lost 9 bases and the V segment lost 5 bases, leaving 11 bases of the junction unmatched. The CDR3 bases are TGTGCCAGCAGCCCGGCCCCTAGCGGGGGGGCCGTTGAGCAGTTCTTC. Translated: CASSPAPSGGAVEQFF.

This chain links TRBV5-1 with TRBJ2-3; 7 nucleotides match TRBD1. V lost 2 bases and J lost 9; bases outside the gene matches: 9. CDR1 SGHRS and CDR2 YFSETQ come from the germline V gene. The CDR3 runs 14 residues. The CDR3 DNA sequence: TGCGCCAGCAGCTTTTTTGAGGGGGCGAGCACGCAGTATTTT. Its translation is CASSFFEGASTQYF.

V is TRBV7-2 and J is TRBJ1-5, with D possibly being TRBD1 (6 bases). Germline-derived CDR1 and CDR2 are SGHTA and FQGNSA. The germline V and J ends were trimmed by 8 bases and 4 bases, with 12 bases remaining between them. The CDR3 has 13 residues. CDR3 in DNA: TGTGCCAGCGCCACCAGGGGAAATCAGCCCCAGCATTTT. Its translation: CASATRGNQPQHF.

In its sample, this clone was seen a few times. The chain links TRBV9 to TRBJ2-1; D uncertain. V lost 1 base and J 0 bases, leaving 8 bases between the germline ends. Germline values: CDR1 SGDLS, CDR2 YYNGEE. The CDR3 extends over 15 amino acids. The CDR3 reads CASSVSSSSYNEQFF. In DNA, the CDR3 is TGTGCCAGCAGCGTAAGCTCAAGCTCCTACAATGAGCAGTTCTTC.

This sequence joins TRBV27 and TRBJ2-4; weak D call: TRBD1 (6 bases). Trimming stripped 4 bases from V and 0 bases from J, with 16 bases between. Germline V gene sequence: CDR1 MNHEY, CDR2 SMNVEV (reference sequence). This CDR3 is 17 amino acids long. The CDR3 region is CASSSKGGDLAKNIQYF. DNA for the CDR3: TGTGCCAGCAGTTCTAAAGGGGGAGATTTAGCCAAAAACATTCAGTACTTC.

The rearrangement uses TRBV7-6 and TRBJ2-3, with 7 bases fitting TRBD1. V was clipped by 6 bases and J by 7 bases; unmatched bases: 1. Germline V lookup: CDR1 SGHVS, CDR2 FNYEAQ. CDR3 size: 11 residues. CDR3 DNA sequence: TGTGCCAGCAGACAGGGGTATACGCAGTATTTT. Translating gives CASRQGYTQYF.

This clone was seen just once. This chain connects TRBV5-4 to TRBJ1-4, with TRBD1 identical over 12 bases. The germline V gene encodes CDR1 SGHNT and CDR2 YYREEE (reference sequence). Trimming at V came to 0 bases and at J to 2 bases, leaving 5 bases not matched to a gene. The CDR3 has 18 residues. CDR3 in amino acids: CASSLGDRGRGTNEKLFF. The CDR3 coding sequence is TGTGCCAGCAGCTTGGGGGACAGGGGGCGAGGGACTAATGAAAAACTGTTTTTT.

The J gene is TRBJ2-4, the V gene TRBV6-1; D might be TRBD1 (5 bases). The CDR3 length is 11 residues. V was cut by 6 bases and J by 13 bases, with 13 bases left in between. CDR1 is MNHNS, CDR2 SASEGT, per germline. The chain's CDR3 is CASSDSSVQYF. In DNA, the CDR3 is TGTGCCAGCAGCGACAGTTCGGTCCAGTACTTC.

Only one count was recorded for this clone. V gene TRBV7-8 combines with J gene TRBJ2-2; 8 bases fit TRBD1. From germline, CDR1 is SGHVS and CDR2 FQNEAQ. This CDR3 comprises 17 residues. Unmatched junction bases numbered 16, after V lost 6 bases and J lost 7 bases. This chain's CDR3 is CASSPSRRQGAGGELFF. The CDR3 DNA reads as TGTGCCAGCAGTCCAAGCCGGAGGCAGGGGGCTGGCGGGGAGCTGTTTTTT.

The rearrangement joins TRBV27 to TRBJ1-5; D is ambiguous. V lost 0 bases, J lost 2 bases, and 8 bases lay in between. The CDR3 is 15 amino acids. Looked up from germline, CDR1 is MNHEY and CDR2 is SMNVEV (reference sequence). Here the CDR3 reads CASSLSPRGNQPQHF. The CDR3 coding sequence is TGTGCCAGCAGTTTATCCCCCCGGGGCAATCAGCCCCAGCATTTT.

The chain uses TRBV11-1 and TRBJ2-1; TRBD2 agrees at 8 bases. Trimming at V came to 1 base and at J to 1 base, leaving 3 bases not matched to a gene. The CDR3 totals 16 residues. Germline V gene data show CDR1 as SGHAT and CDR2 as FQDESV (reference sequence). The CDR3 DNA is TGTGCCAGCAGCTTAGGGACTAGCCTGTCCTACAATGAGCAGTTCTTC. This sequence encodes CASSLGTSLSYNEQFF.

This clone was counted between two and nine times. The rearrangement links TRBV5-4 to TRBJ1-4; weak D call: TRBD1 (5 bases). Trimming left V 5 bases short and J 8 bases short, with 22 bases between. The CDR3 is 16 amino acids. CDR1 and CDR2 (germline): SGHNT, YYREEE (reference sequence). The CDR3 loop reads CASSSFGAGIVEKLFF. The CDR3 DNA reads TGTGCCAGCAGTTCCTTCGGTGCAGGGATTGTGGAAAAACTGTTTTTT.

This clone has only a few counts. The chain links TRBV28 to TRBJ1-2; 7 bases align to TRBD1. CDR3 size: 14 residues. Germline values: CDR1 MDHEN, CDR2 SYDVKM. With V trimmed by 3 bases and J by 1 base, 2 bases remained unmatched. The DNA for the CDR3 is TGTGCCAGCAGTTTGAGGGGGCGTAACTATGGCTACACCTTC. This codes for CASSLRGRNYGYTF.

This clone was seen a handful of times. The genes are TRBV7-9 and TRBJ2-7; TRBD1 aligns across 7 bases. V trimming: 3 bases; J trimming: 3 bases; junction bases outside the gene matches: 8. Germline V CDR1 and CDR2: SEHNR, FQNEAQ (reference sequence). CDR3 size: 15 residues. This chain's CDR3 is CASSFIDREIYEQYF. The CDR3 bases are TGTGCCAGCAGCTTCATTGACAGGGAAATCTACGAGCAGTACTTC.

The V call is TRBV11-3, the J call TRBJ2-3; unclear D gene. CDR3 length equals 16 residues. Looked up from germline, CDR1 is SGHNT and CDR2 is YENEEA. With 1 base removed from V and 0 bases from J, the gap between germline ends came to 11 bases. CDR3 bases: TGTGCCAGCAGCTTAGGTGGCAGGTTAAGCACAGATACGCAGTATTTT. It codes for CASSLGGRLSTDTQYF. The full variable domain, its missing parts supplied by reference TRBV11-3 and TRBJ2-3, is EAGVVQSPRYKIIEKKQPVAFWCNPISGHNTLYWYLQNLGQGPELLIRYENEEAVDDSQLPKDRFSAERLKGVDSTLKIQPAELGDSAVYLCASSLGGRLSTDTQYFGPGTRLTVL.

V gene TRBV7-9 combines with J gene TRBJ1-2; TRBD1 matches at 9 bases. CDR3 length equals 15 residues. Germline V CDR1 and CDR2: SEHNR, FQNEAQ (reference sequence). J lost 2 bases, V lost 5 bases, and 6 bases had no gene match. The CDR3 bases are TGTGCCAGCAGCGGGGGGACAGGGCCCAACTATGGCTACACCTTC. Translated, it gives CASSGGTGPNYGYTF.

The chain has TRBV9 and TRBJ1-3; 8 nucleotides agree with TRBD1. The CDR3 is 17 amino acids. Germline trimming cut 4 bases from V and 0 bases from J; bases unmatched to any gene: 9. Germline V gene lookup returns CDR1 SGDLS and CDR2 YYNGEE. The CDR3 is CASSSLTGANSGNTIYF. DNA for the CDR3: TGTGCCAGCAGCTCTTTGACAGGGGCGAACTCTGGAAACACCATATATTTT.